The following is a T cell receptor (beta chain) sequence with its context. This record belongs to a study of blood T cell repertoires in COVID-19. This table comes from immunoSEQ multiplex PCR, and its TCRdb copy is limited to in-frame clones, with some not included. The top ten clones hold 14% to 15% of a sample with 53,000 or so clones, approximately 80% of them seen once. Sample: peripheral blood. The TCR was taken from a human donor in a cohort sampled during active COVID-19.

CDR3 in amino acids: CASTGTGWENSPLHF. CDR3 DNA sequence: TGTGCCAGCACTGGAACGGGGTGGGAGAATTCACCCCTCCACTTT. This chain links TRBV5-6 with TRBJ1-6, with no clear D. The CDR3 sequence is 15 residues long. V shed 6 bases and J shed 7 bases, with 17 bases lying between them. Germline assignment: CDR1 SGHDT and CDR2 YYEEEE.